What follows are 16 T cell receptor beta chains derived from one specimen sequenced in a study of Graves' ophthalmopathy and Graves' hyperthyroidism. RNA transcripts provided the template for amplifying TCR beta CDR3 regions. The first-round RT-PCR employed HTBI primers together with the Qiagen OneStep RT-PCR kit. A multiplex PCR was then performed as the second round. From the multiplex PCR reads, TCRdb called clonotypes with MiXCR, one entry per CDR3 protein. This table has fewer than 350,000 distinct CDR3 sequences, about 17% appearing once. The sequencing sample was made of peripheral blood. The source of these receptors is an adult man with Graves' ophthalmopathy.

In its sample, this clonotype was seen many times. CDR3 sequence (DNA): TGTGCCAGCAGCCCTCCTACAATCAAGACAGCTAACTATGGCTACACCTTC. This codes for CASSPPTIKTANYGYTF. The chain couples TRBV6-5 to TRBJ1-2; a possible D gene is TRBD1 (5 bases). The CDR3 totals 17 residues. Germline V gives CDR1 MNHEY, CDR2 SVGAGI. Deletions cut 6 bases from V and 0 bases from J, with 20 bases between.

This clonotype was observed at least ten times. The V call is TRBV20-1, the J call TRBJ1-5; D not resolved. The CDR3 extends over 14 amino acids. In germline, CDR1 is DFQATT, CDR2 SNEGSKA (reference sequence). Between the trimmed V and J ends, which lost 4 bases and 0 bases, there was a span of 10 bases. CDR3 nucleotides: TGCAGTGCTACCGGCGGGAATAGCAATCAGCCCCAGCATTTT. This gives the protein CSATGGNSNQPQHF.

In its sample, this clonotype was seen many times. V is TRBV6-5 and J is TRBJ1-5; the D gene is possibly TRBD1 (5 bases). The V end lost 7 bases, the J end lost 1 base, and 8 bases lay between the germline ends. Germline CDR1 MNHEY, CDR2 SVGAGI. The length of the CDR3 is 13 residues. The CDR3 sequence is CASMGRSNQPQHF. As DNA, the CDR3 is TGTGCCAGCATGGGGCGAAGCAATCAGCCCCAGCATTTT.

This clonotype was counted at least ten times. The chain uses TRBV18 and TRBJ2-7, with 11 bases lining up with TRBD1. Germline trimming cut 0 bases from V and 1 base from J; bases unmatched to any gene: 2. The germline gives CDR1 KGHSH, CDR2 LQKENI. CDR3 length: 16 amino acids. The CDR3: CASSPPDRGLSYEQYF. For the CDR3, the DNA is TGTGCCAGCTCACCACCGGACAGGGGGCTTTCCTACGAGCAGTACTTC.

This clonotype was observed many times. V is TRBV6-2 or TRBV6-3 and J is TRBJ2-7, with 7 bases identical to TRBD2. Looked up from germline, CDR1 is MNHEY and CDR2 is SVGEGT. The CDR3 runs to 15 residues. V shed 5 bases, J shed 3 bases, and the junction held 10 bases outside the gene matches. DNA for the CDR3: TGTGCCAGCAGTCACGCGGGAGACCGCAACTACGAGCAGTACTTC. It encodes CASSHAGDRNYEQYF.

The table lists this clonotype with many counts. The V call is TRBV15, the J call TRBJ1-2, with TRBD1 matching over 9 bases. The CDR3 has 15 amino acids. V was pared by 1 base and J by 2 bases, with 2 bases of the junction left unmatched. CDR1 LNHNV and CDR2 YYDKDF come from the germline V gene (reference sequence). The CDR3 loop reads CATSRGTGENYGYTF. CDR3 in DNA: TGTGCCACCAGCAGAGGGACAGGGGAAAACTATGGCTACACCTTC.

This clonotype was counted a single time. The J gene is TRBJ2-5, the V gene TRBV12-3 or TRBV12-4; 8 bases map to TRBD2. Trimming cost V 8 bases and J 5 bases; bases outside gene matches: 7. This CDR3 has 13 residues. Here the CDR3 DNA reads TGTGCCAGCGCGACGGGGGGGGAGGAGACCCAGTACTTC. It codes for CASATGGEETQYF.

This clonotype occurred many times. The J gene is TRBJ1-3, the V gene TRBV6-1, with TRBD1 matching 8 bases. The CDR3 covers 15 residues. Germline V CDR1 and CDR2: MNHNS, SASEGT. J lost 0 bases, V lost 7 bases, and 5 bases had no gene match. CDR3 sequence: CASIGTGVSGNTIYF. In DNA, the CDR3 is TGTGCCAGCATTGGGACAGGCGTCTCTGGAAACACCATATATTTT.

This clonotype appeared many times. The rearrangement uses TRBV10-1 and TRBJ2-7, with D maybe TRBD2 (6 bases). Germline CDR1 reads WNHNN; CDR2 reads SYGVQD (reference sequence). The CDR3 totals 13 residues. The V end lost 4 bases, the J end lost 2 bases, and 9 bases lay between the germline ends. The CDR3 nucleotides read TGCGCCAGCAGTGGCGGGATAACCTACGAGCAGTACTTC. Its translation is CASSGGITYEQYF.

V and J are TRBV7-2 and TRBJ2-7; tentatively, D is TRBD1 (6 bases). The germline CDR1 and CDR2 sequences are SGHTA and FQGNSA. Trimming shortened V by 2 bases and J by 0 bases, and 8 bases separated the two germline ends. The length of the CDR3 is 14 residues. This CDR3 reads CASSLKGDSYEQYF. Here the CDR3 DNA reads TGTGCCAGCAGCTTAAAGGGGGACTCCTACGAGCAGTACTTC. The variable domain in full, completed from reference TRBV7-2 and TRBJ2-7, reads GAGVSQSPSNKVTEKGKDVELRCDPISGHTALYWYRQSLGQGLEFLIYFQGNSAPDKSGLPSDRFSAERTGGSVSTLTIQRTQQEDSAVYLCASSLKGDSYEQYFGPGTRLTVT.

This clonotype was recorded at least ten times. The chain has TRBV7-8 and TRBJ2-5; 7 bases map to TRBD1. Per germline, CDR1 SGHVS and CDR2 FQNEAQ. V trimming: 5 bases; J trimming: 3 bases; junction bases outside the gene matches: 6. The CDR3 totals 14 residues. The CDR3 DNA follows: TGTGCCAGCAGCAGGGGACAGCCAGAAGAGACCCAGTACTTC. Encoded protein: CASSRGQPEETQYF.

This clonotype was recorded many times. The gene calls are TRBV20-1 and TRBJ1-1; 7 bases match TRBD1. Germline CDR1 and CDR2: DFQATT and SNEGSKA (reference sequence). V shed 0 bases, J shed 7 bases, and the junction held 11 bases outside the gene matches. The CDR3 is 15 residues long. CDR3 region: CSARDWGRGLDEAFF. CDR3 nucleotide sequence: TGCAGTGCTAGAGATTGGGGCAGGGGGTTAGATGAAGCTTTCTTT.

This clonotype has at least ten counts. This rearrangement joins TRBV27 to TRBJ2-7; D not certain. CDR3 length: 14 residues. CDR1 and CDR2 from the germline V gene are MNHEY and SMNVEV (reference sequence). V lost 5 bases and J 3 bases, leaving 14 bases between the germline ends. CDR3 nucleotides: TGTGCCAGCAGTCTCAAGTCGGCTTACTACGAGCAGTACTTC. Encoded protein: CASSLKSAYYEQYF.

V is TRBV7-8 and J is TRBJ2-7; 8 nucleotides align to TRBD1. The junction had 11 bases not matched to a gene; V was cut back by 10 bases and J by 3 bases. The CDR3 length is 14 residues. CDR1 SGHVS and CDR2 FQNEAQ come from the germline V gene. The CDR3 DNA is TGTGCCACCGGTACCGGGACAGGACTCTACGAGCAGTACTTC. Its protein product is CATGTGTGLYEQYF. Full variable domain (missing parts from reference TRBV7-8 and TRBJ2-7): GAGVSQSPRYKVAKRGQDVALRCDPISGHVSLFWYQQALGQGPEFLTYFQNEAQLDKSGLPSDRFFAERPEGSVSTLKIQRTQQEDSAVYLCATGTGTGLYEQYFGPGTRLTVT.

This clonotype was recorded at least ten times. This chain connects TRBV6-2 or TRBV6-3 to TRBJ2-2, with 7 positions matching TRBD1. Trimming took 4 bases from V and 4 from J; bases not matched to a gene: 12. The CDR3 contains 17 residues. The V gene's germline CDR1 is MNHEY and CDR2 SVGEGT. The CDR3 coding sequence is TGTGCCAGCAGTTTACCAGGGGGAAACTTGGCCACCGGGGAGCTGTTTTTT. This codes for CASSLPGGNLATGELFF.

In this sample, this clonotype turned up many times. This chain uses TRBV30 with TRBJ2-5, with 9 bases aligning to TRBD2. Germline assignment: CDR1 GTSNPN and CDR2 SVGIG (reference sequence). This CDR3 is 18 amino acids long. Losses at the gene ends were 7 bases for V and 3 bases for J; bases not matched to a gene: 21. CDR3 bases: TGTGCCTCTCTGGGGAGCGGGGGGCCGGTAAACCCAAAAGAGACCCAGTACTTC. Translating gives CASLGSGGPVNPKETQYF.